The clone carrying this T cell receptor beta chain came up many times. The sample is drawn from a study of T-cell reconstitution after alpha-beta-depleted transplantation in children. TCRbeta library preparation incorporated unique molecular identifiers. TCRdb re-derived calls from the PCR reads in MiXCR, one entry per CDR3 protein. The sample lists 400,000 to 500,000 distinct CDR3 sequences, approximately 10% occurring once. V lost 7 bases and J 0 bases, leaving 9 bases between the germline ends. Looked up from germline, CDR1 is SQVTM and CDR2 is ANQGSEA. The CDR3 totals 12 residues. The source is a human donor who donated a stem cell graft to a child with acute myeloid leukemia. Sample: PBMCs from the stem cell graft donor, taken from the stem cell graft. The rearrangement joins TRBV29-1 to TRBJ1-1; tentatively, D is TRBD1 (5 bases). CDR3 in DNA: TGCAGCGGGGGACGCATGAACACTGAAGCTTTCTTT. Translation: CSGGRMNTEAFF. The whole variable domain, remainder taken from reference TRBV29-1 and TRBJ1-1, is SAVISQKPSRDICQRGTSLTIQCQVDSQVTMMFWYRQQPGQSLTLIATANQGSEATYESGFVIDKFPISRPNLTFSTLTVSNMSPEDSSIYLCSGGRMNTEAFFGQGTRLTVV.